This T cell receptor (beta chain) was sequenced during a study of radiation and T cells in renal cell carcinoma. Time point here: blood 4 weeks post-SBRT, at nephrectomy. Specified treatment: 15 Gy SBRT to primary tumor, nephrectomy 4 weeks later. Nephrectomy followed 15 Gy stereotactic body radiation by 4 weeks. The method was immunoSEQ multiplex PCR; TCRdb's version includes in-frame clones alone and lacks a portion of them. Here the sample spans roughly 61,000 clones, 70% to 80% being singletons. There are 12 residues in the CDR3. Germline CDR1 and CDR2: SNHLY and FYNNEI. Trimming at V came to 4 bases and at J to 7 bases, leaving 3 bases not matched to a gene.

The chain carries TRBV2 and TRBJ1-2; the match to TRBD1 covers 7 bases. This TCR derives from a man aged 55-75 years with renal cell carcinoma. The sample consisted of blood, taken from a patient whose treatment included radiotherapy and nephrectomy. DNA for the CDR3: TGTGCCAGCAGTGCGGACAGGATTGGCTACACCTTC. Amino acids: CASSADRIGYTF. Looking up the rest from reference TRBV2 and TRBJ1-2 gives the full variable domain: EPEVTQTPSHQVTQMGQEVILRCVPISNHLYFYWYRQILGQKVEFLVSFYNNEISEKSEIFDDQFSVERPDGSNFTLKIRSTKLEDSAMYFCASSADRIGYTFGSGTRLTVV.